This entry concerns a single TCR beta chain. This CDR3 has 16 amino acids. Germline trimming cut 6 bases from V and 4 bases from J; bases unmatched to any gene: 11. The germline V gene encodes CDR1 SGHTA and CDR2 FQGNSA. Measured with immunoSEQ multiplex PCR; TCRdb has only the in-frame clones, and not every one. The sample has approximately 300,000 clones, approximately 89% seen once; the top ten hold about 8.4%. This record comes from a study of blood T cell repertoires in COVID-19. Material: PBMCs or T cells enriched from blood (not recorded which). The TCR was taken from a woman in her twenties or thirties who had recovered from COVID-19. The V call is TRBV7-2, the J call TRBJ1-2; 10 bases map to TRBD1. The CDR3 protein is CASSPQVGQGSYGYTF. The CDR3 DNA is TGTGCCAGCAGTCCCCAAGTGGGACAGGGGTCCTATGGCTACACCTTC.